The 32 T cell receptor beta chains listed next were all sequenced from one sample in a study of technical replicates of blood from a few donors. The method was immunoSEQ multiplex PCR; TCRdb's version includes in-frame clones alone and lacks a portion of them. The table lists 12,000 or so clones, approximately 90% of them singletons. The specimen was PBMCs. These receptors were taken from a human donor in good health.

This chain links TRBV7-6 with TRBJ2-1; TRBD1 aligns across 8 bases. The germline CDR1 and CDR2 sequences are SGHVS and FNYEAQ. The CDR3 has 16 amino acids. V lost 4 bases, J lost 5 bases, and 10 bases stayed unmatched. CDR3 in DNA: TGTGCCAGCAGCTCACAGGGGGAACCAGACCACAATGAGCAGTTCTTC. Its translation is CASSSQGEPDHNEQFF.

This chain connects TRBV11-3 to TRBJ2-1; 7 bases fit TRBD1. With V trimmed by 4 bases and J by 1 base, 1 base remained unmatched. This CDR3 contains 14 residues. CDR1 and CDR2 (germline): SGHNT, YENEEA. The CDR3: CASSSTGSYNEQFF. The CDR3, as DNA: TGTGCCAGCAGCTCGACAGGGTCCTACAATGAGCAGTTCTTC.

The V call is TRBV6-4, the J call TRBJ2-2; 11 bases are a match to TRBD1. This CDR3 comprises 17 residues. CDR1 and CDR2 (germline): MRHNA, SNTAGT. Trimming cost V 2 bases and J 3 bases; bases outside gene matches: 5. CDR3 nucleotides: TGTGCCAGCAGTGACGCGGACAGGGGGCCCGACACCGGGGAGCTGTTTTTT. Translation: CASSDADRGPDTGELFF.

This rearrangement joins TRBV9 to TRBJ2-4, with 13 bases matching TRBD2. This CDR3 contains 15 residues. Germline V CDR1 and CDR2: SGDLS, YYNGEE. V shed 2 bases, J shed 7 bases, and the junction held 3 bases outside the gene matches. The CDR3 sequence: CASSVGLAGVNIQYF. CDR3 in DNA: TGTGCCAGCAGCGTTGGACTAGCGGGAGTTAACATTCAGTACTTC.

This rearrangement joins TRBV2 to TRBJ1-3, with D uncertain. CDR3 length: 15 amino acids. Germline loops: CDR1 SNHLY, CDR2 FYNNEI. V gave up 3 bases and J gave up 0 bases, with 9 bases separating them. CDR3 bases: TGTGCCAGCAGTGAGTGGGCCCTCTCTGGAAACACCATATATTTT. As protein: CASSEWALSGNTIYF. The variable domain in full, with the rest retrieved from reference TRBV2 and TRBJ1-3, is EPEVTQTPSHQVTQMGQEVILRCVPISNHLYFYWYRQILGQKVEFLVSFYNNEISEKSEIFDDQFSVERPDGSNFTLKIRSTKLEDSAMYFCASSEWALSGNTIYFGEGSWLTVV.

This clone was observed once. The gene calls are TRBV4-1 and TRBJ2-4; TRBD2 aligns across 10 bases. J lost 11 bases, V lost 0 bases, and 13 bases had no gene match. CDR1 and CDR2 (germline): MGHRA, YSYEKL. The CDR3 contains 17 residues. The CDR3 DNA reads as TGCGCCAGCAGCCAAGAATCCCTAGCGGGAGAGCGGGGGGTTCAGTACTTC. Its translation: CASSQESLAGERGVQYF.

V is TRBV27 and J is TRBJ2-1; D is possibly TRBD2 (6 bases). Looked up from germline, CDR1 is MNHEY and CDR2 is SMNVEV (reference sequence). This CDR3 spans 15 amino acids. Between the trimmed V and J ends, which lost 5 bases and 6 bases, there was a span of 17 bases. In DNA form, the CDR3 reads TGTGCCAGCAGTACGGGACTCCCGAACCTCAATGAGCAGTTCTTC. Translating gives CASSTGLPNLNEQFF.

This clone has just one count. V usage is TRBV7-9 and J usage is TRBJ2-1; 9 positions agree with TRBD2. CDR1 and CDR2 (germline): SEHNR, FQNEAQ (reference sequence). This CDR3 spans 15 amino acids. Trimming at V came to 5 bases and at J to 4 bases, leaving 6 bases not matched to a gene. As DNA, the CDR3 is TGTGCCAGCAGCCCCGAGACTAGCGGATACAATGAGCAGTTCTTC. Amino acids: CASSPETSGYNEQFF.

This rearrangement joins TRBV5-5 to TRBJ2-7; 11 bases fit TRBD2. The V segment lost 3 bases and the J segment 6 bases; nucleotides outside the gene matches: 2. Per the germline V gene, CDR1 is SGHKS and CDR2 is YYEKEE (reference sequence). CDR3 length: 13 amino acids. The CDR3 spells CASSWGTSGEQYF. CDR3 in DNA: TGTGCCAGCAGCTGGGGGACTAGCGGCGAGCAGTACTTC.

The V call is TRBV6-4, the J call TRBJ2-1; TRBD2 is a possible D gene (5 bases). CDR3 length equals 13 residues. Between the trimmed V and J ends, which lost 3 bases and 10 bases, there was a span of 13 bases. The germline V gene has CDR1 MRHNA and CDR2 SNTAGT. The CDR3 is CASSELPAVEQFF. The CDR3 bases are TGTGCCAGCAGTGAACTTCCAGCGGTCGAGCAGTTCTTC.

V is TRBV28 and J is TRBJ2-1; TRBD2 matches at 7 bases. The germline V gene has CDR1 MDHEN and CDR2 SYDVKM. V lost 8 bases and J lost 3; bases outside the gene matches: 7. CDR3 length equals 14 residues. The CDR3 protein is CASGEAGLYNEQFF. CDR3 nucleotides: TGTGCCAGCGGTGAAGCGGGGCTCTACAATGAGCAGTTCTTC.

This chain connects TRBV9 to TRBJ2-7; D unresolved. The CDR3 sequence is 14 residues long. Looked up from germline, CDR1 is SGDLS and CDR2 is YYNGEE. V was shortened by 0 bases and J by 0 bases, with 7 bases between the two germline ends. Here the CDR3 reads CASSVEGASYEQYF. The CDR3 region has the DNA TGTGCCAGCAGCGTAGAAGGAGCCTCCTACGAGCAGTACTTC.

This chain connects TRBV6-9 to TRBJ1-4, with 8 bases identical to TRBD1. The CDR3 spans 15 residues. Trimming took 4 bases from V and 5 from J; bases not matched to a gene: 6. CDR1 is MNHGY, CDR2 SVAAGI, per germline. This CDR3 is CASSSRDRLNEKLFF. CDR3 nucleotides: TGTGCCAGCAGTTCCCGGGACAGGCTGAATGAAAAACTGTTTTTT.

The rearrangement joins TRBV21-1 to TRBJ2-3; TRBD2 was called by the table and not checked on the DNA. TRBV21-1 has pseudogene status. The CDR3 loop spans 14 amino acids. The CDR3 sequence is CASNLGGPPDTQYF. Written as DNA, the CDR3 is TGTGCCAGCAATCTCGGAGGGCCCCCAGATACGCAGTATTTT.

The chain employs TRBV15 and TRBJ2-5, with D perhaps TRBD1 (5 bases). The CDR3 has 15 residues. Between the trimmed V and J ends, which lost 4 bases and 0 bases, there was a span of 12 bases. Germline loops: CDR1 LNHNV, CDR2 YYDKDF (reference sequence). The chain's CDR3 is CATSIEAGHQETQYF. CDR3 DNA: TGTGCCACCAGCATAGAGGCAGGGCACCAAGAGACCCAGTACTTC.

This sequence joins TRBV6-1 and TRBJ1-5; D is perhaps TRBD1 (6 bases). This CDR3 is 14 amino acids long. Germline lookup yields CDR1 MNHNS and CDR2 SASEGT. Between the trimmed V and J ends, which lost 6 bases and 4 bases, there was a span of 13 bases. This CDR3 is CASRRDRSNQPQHF. The CDR3 DNA follows: TGTGCCAGCAGGCGAGACAGGAGTAATCAGCCCCAGCATTTT.

This clone has a single count. This chain links TRBV5-1 with TRBJ2-3; TRBD2 matches 16 bases. The CDR3 covers 18 residues. V lost 4 bases to trimming and J lost 4 bases; unmatched junction nucleotides: 9. The germline CDR1 and CDR2 sequences are SGHRS and YFSETQ. As DNA, the CDR3 is TGCGCCAGCAGCCAAACCGGGACTAGCGGGAGGGAGGCAGATACGCAGTATTTT. Translated, it gives CASSQTGTSGREADTQYF.

This sequence joins TRBV18 and TRBJ2-3; D gene ambiguous. Germline V CDR1 and CDR2: KGHSH, LQKENI. V shed 2 bases and J shed 0 bases, with 15 bases lying between them. This CDR3 is 17 amino acids long. The CDR3: CASSPSVVVSSTDTQYF. CDR3 sequence (DNA): TGTGCCAGCTCACCATCTGTGGTAGTCTCTAGCACAGATACGCAGTATTTT. Using reference TRBV18 and TRBJ2-3 for the parts outside the CDR3, the full variable domain is NAGVMQNPRHLVRRRGQEARLRCSPMKGHSHVYWYRQLPEEGLKFMVYLQKENIIDESGMPKERFSAEFPKEGPSILRIQQVVRGDSAAYFCASSPSVVVSSTDTQYFGPGTRLTVL.

This chain joins TRBV5-1 and TRBJ2-5; 10 positions match TRBD1. V was clipped by 4 bases and J by 2 bases; unmatched bases: 2. Germline CDR1 is SGHRS and CDR2 is YFSETQ. The length of the CDR3 is 14 residues. CDR3 sequence (DNA): TGCGCCAGCAGCAGGGGACAGGGGCAAGAGACCCAGTACTTC. It encodes CASSRGQGQETQYF.

This chain links TRBV9 with TRBJ2-1, with TRBD2 as a possible D gene (6 bases). This CDR3 contains 14 residues. Germline V gene sequence: CDR1 SGDLS, CDR2 YYNGEE. V lost 3 bases to trimming and J lost 10 bases, with 17 bases between them. The CDR3 DNA follows: TGTGCCAGCAGCGCCCAATTCTTAGCGGTCGAGCAGTTCTTC. As protein: CASSAQFLAVEQFF.

The chain is built from TRBV6-1 and TRBJ1-4; 10 nucleotides agree with TRBD1. J was trimmed by 5 bases and V by 7 bases; bases with no gene match: 7. The CDR3 has 15 residues. The germline gives CDR1 MNHNS, CDR2 SASEGT. The CDR3 protein is CASTSRQGANEKLFF. The DNA for the CDR3 is TGTGCCAGCACCTCCCGACAGGGGGCGAATGAAAAACTGTTTTTT.

This chain joins TRBV5-8 and TRBJ2-2, with 9 bases fitting TRBD2. Looked up from germline, CDR1 is SGHTS and CDR2 is YDEGEE. V was clipped by 5 bases and J by 6 bases; unmatched bases: 5. This CDR3 contains 14 residues. The CDR3: CASSSGLAPGELFF. The DNA of the CDR3 is TGTGCCAGCAGTTCGGGACTAGCTCCCGGGGAGCTGTTTTTT.

The gene calls are TRBV2 and TRBJ2-7; 8 bases map to TRBD2. The V segment lost 5 bases and the J segment 3 bases; nucleotides outside the gene matches: 15. In germline, CDR1 is SNHLY, CDR2 FYNNEI. This CDR3 is 17 amino acids long. The CDR3 region has the DNA TGTGCCAGCAGTCGGGGGGGGGTGTCGGGCCTCTTCTACGAGCAGTACTTC. Protein product: CASSRGGVSGLFYEQYF.

V usage is TRBV5-1 and J usage is TRBJ2-3; maybe TRBD2 (7 bases). Germline lookup yields CDR1 SGHRS and CDR2 YFSETQ. Trimming stripped 3 bases from V and 3 bases from J, with 20 bases between. There are 17 residues in the CDR3. CDR3: CASSWGAGDGGTDTQYF. The CDR3, as DNA: TGCGCCAGCAGCTGGGGGGCGGGAGACGGAGGAACAGATACGCAGTATTTT.

This chain links TRBV7-9 with TRBJ1-2, with 7 bases aligning to TRBD1. Per the germline V gene, CDR1 is SEHNR and CDR2 is FQNEAQ (reference sequence). V trimming: 6 bases; J trimming: 3 bases; junction bases outside the gene matches: 13. The CDR3 is made up of 16 amino acids. Written as DNA, the CDR3 is TGTGCCAGCAGTTTAATCGAGGGACAGCCCTACTATGGCTACACCTTC. Protein sequence: CASSLIEGQPYYGYTF.

V and J are TRBV2 and TRBJ2-3; perhaps TRBD2 as D (6 bases). The CDR3 contains 13 residues. Trimming stripped 5 bases from V and 3 bases from J, with 9 bases between. The germline CDR1 and CDR2 sequences are SNHLY and FYNNEI. Written as DNA, the CDR3 is TGTGCCAGCAGTTCGGGGGTGACAGATACGCAGTATTTT. As protein: CASSSGVTDTQYF.

The genes are TRBV19 and TRBJ2-7; D is unresolved. V was shortened by 7 bases and J by 0 bases, with 13 bases between the two germline ends. The CDR3 is made up of 14 amino acids. Germline V lookup: CDR1 LNHDA, CDR2 SQIVND (reference sequence). The CDR3 DNA is TGTGCCAGTACTACGAGTGAGAGCTCCTACGAGCAGTACTTC. Residues: CASTTSESSYEQYF.

The rearrangement uses TRBV11-2 and TRBJ2-7; TRBD2 might be the D (6 bases). Trimming left V 2 bases short and J 0 bases short, with 8 bases between. Germline CDR1 reads SGHAT; CDR2 reads FQNNGV. The CDR3 is 14 residues long. For the CDR3, the DNA is TGTGCCAGCAGCTTATGGGACTTCTCCTACGAGCAGTACTTC. Its protein product is CASSLWDFSYEQYF. Together with reference TRBV11-2 and TRBJ2-7, the CDR3 gives the full variable domain: EAGVAQSPRYKIIEKRQSVAFWCNPISGHATLYWYQQILGQGPKLLIQFQNNGVVDDSQLPKDRFSAERLKGVDSTLKIQPAKLEDSAVYLCASSLWDFSYEQYFGPGTRLTVT.

This chain links TRBV10-1 with TRBJ2-5; TRBD1 agrees at 7 bases. V gave up 11 bases and J gave up 1 base; unmatched junction bases: 16. This CDR3 contains 16 residues. Germline CDR1 and CDR2: WNHNN and SYGVQD (reference sequence). Here the CDR3 reads CAGAPYRGQLQETQYF. For the CDR3, the DNA is TGCGCCGGAGCACCTTACAGGGGCCAACTCCAAGAGACCCAGTACTTC.

The DNA of the CDR3 is TGTGCCAGCGGGAAGCAGGGGGAAACTAATGAAAAACTGTTTTTT. This sequence encodes CASGKQGETNEKLFF. The V call is TRBV4-2, the J call TRBJ1-4; 7 bases are a match to TRBD1. CDR3 length: 15 residues. V was pared by 8 bases and J by 1 base, with 7 bases of the junction left unmatched. Looked up from germline, CDR1 is LGHNA and CDR2 is YNFKEQ.

The genes are TRBV19 and TRBJ1-5; 9 positions agree with TRBD1. V lost 4 bases and J lost 1; bases outside the gene matches: 11. Germline loops: CDR1 LNHDA, CDR2 SQIVND (reference sequence). The CDR3 is made up of 18 amino acids. DNA of the CDR3: TGTGCCAGTAGTACTCGGGACAGGGTTGGAAACAGCAATCAGCCCCAGCATTTT. Amino acids: CASSTRDRVGNSNQPQHF.

The chain recombines TRBV7-6 with TRBJ2-7, with TRBD2 as a possible D gene (7 bases). CDR3 length: 13 residues. V lost 2 bases and J 4 bases, leaving 9 bases between the germline ends. Germline loops: CDR1 SGHVS, CDR2 FNYEAQ. The DNA of the CDR3 is TGTGCCAGCAGCTTAAGGGGGGGGTACGAGCAGTACTTC. This encodes CASSLRGGYEQYF. Variable domain in full (rest from reference TRBV7-6 and TRBJ2-7): GAGVSQSPRYKVTKRGQDVALRCDPISGHVSLYWYRQALGQGPEFLTYFNYEAQQDKSGLPNDRFSAERPEGSISTLTIQRTEQRDSAMYRCASSLRGGYEQYFGPGTRLTVT.